Following are 11 T cell receptor beta chains from one sample sequenced in a study of molecular identifiers for immune sequencing clone quantification (dated by TCRdb to the late 2010s). Preparation of the library involved PCR. TCRdb lists the instrument as Illumina HiSeq 4000. TCRdb applied fastp at Q25 and MiXCR to the public reads, then kept only in-frame beta chains. Each CDR3 protein appears once, grouped with its most common genes and DNA. The sample has about 510,000 distinct CDR3 sequences on record, roughly 23% of them singletons. Of the sample, 0.65% to 0.95% is held by the ten largest clones. The source material was naive CD8+ T cells from blood, with Jurkat cell RNA spiked in. Reading the label with the study, this specimen's cell subset or site is: FACS-sorted CD8+CD4-CCR7+CD45RA+ naive T cells. The origin of the receptors is a human donor in good health. Some libraries in this study had Jurkat cell RNA spiked in.

This clonotype was seen only a few times. The V gene is TRBV20-1, the J gene TRBJ1-2; D remains ambiguous. Germline values: CDR1 DFQATT, CDR2 SNEGSKA (reference sequence). This CDR3 is 14 amino acids long. Trimming removed 0 bases at V and 1 base at J, with 9 bases between. The CDR3 spells CSARDLKVNYGYTF. Written as DNA, the CDR3 is TGCAGTGCTAGAGATTTGAAAGTTAACTATGGCTACACCTTC.

The chain is built from TRBV6-5 and TRBJ2-5; possibly TRBD1 for D (6 bases). Germline V gene data show CDR1 as MNHEY and CDR2 as SVGAGI. The V end lost 0 bases, the J end lost 3 bases, and 20 bases lay between the germline ends. This CDR3 spans 18 amino acids. CDR3: CASSYSSRRGALEETQYF. CDR3 nucleotide sequence: TGTGCCAGCAGTTACTCGAGTCGCAGGGGCGCTTTGGAAGAGACCCAGTACTTC.

This clonotype was seen repeatedly, ten times or more. The chain couples TRBV30 to TRBJ2-7; D unresolved. Germline CDR1 GTSNPN, CDR2 SVGIG (reference sequence). CDR3 size: 11 residues. Trimming removed 3 bases from V and 4 bases from J, with 7 bases in between. The CDR3 sequence is CAWSLGYEQYF. The CDR3 nucleotides are TGTGCCTGGAGCCTGGGTTACGAGCAGTACTTC.

This chain connects TRBV27 to TRBJ1-5; no clear D gene. V shed 5 bases and J shed 4 bases, with 15 bases lying between them. Germline V CDR1 and CDR2: MNHEY, SMNVEV (reference sequence). There are 15 residues in the CDR3. The CDR3 nucleotides read TGTGCCAGCAGTCCTCTCCTGGGTCAAAATCAGCCCCAGCATTTT. Amino acid sequence: CASSPLLGQNQPQHF.

The chain joins TRBV5-1 to TRBJ2-7, with 7 bases matching TRBD1. Germline CDR1 is SGHRS and CDR2 is YFSETQ. CDR3 length: 14 residues. V gave up 3 bases and J gave up 4 bases; unmatched junction bases: 7. The CDR3 DNA sequence: TGCGCCAGCAGCTGGAGACAGGGACAATACGAGCAGTACTTC. Protein product: CASSWRQGQYEQYF.

This clonotype was detected many times. The gene calls are TRBV12-3 or TRBV12-4 and TRBJ2-7; 7 bases line up with TRBD1. The CDR3 extends over 16 amino acids. Trimming removed 5 bases from V and 0 bases from J; junction bases left unmatched: 10. In DNA form, the CDR3 reads TGTGCCAGCAGTAAAAGGGACAGACGACCCTCCTACGAGCAGTACTTC. It translates to CASSKRDRRPSYEQYF.

The chain has TRBV28 and TRBJ2-3, with TRBD2 matching over 10 bases. Germline V gene sequence: CDR1 MDHEN, CDR2 SYDVKM. This CDR3 is 16 amino acids long. Trimming cost V 7 bases and J 5 bases; bases outside gene matches: 12. Here the CDR3 reads CASTRVFPSGRDTQYF. In DNA, the CDR3 is TGTGCCAGCACCCGAGTTTTCCCTAGCGGGAGAGATACGCAGTATTTT. The whole variable domain, remainder taken from reference TRBV28 and TRBJ2-3, is DVKVTQSSRYLVKRTGEKVFLECVQDMDHENMFWYRQDPGLGLRLIYFSYDVKMKEKGDIPEGYSVSREKKERFSLILESASTNQTSMYLCASTRVFPSGRDTQYFGPGTRLTVL.

This clonotype has a count of ten or more. The V and J genes are TRBV5-8 and TRBJ2-3; 9 bases are shared with TRBD2. The J segment lost 1 base and the V segment lost 4 bases, leaving 10 bases of the junction unmatched. There are 17 residues in the CDR3. Germline lookup yields CDR1 SGHTS and CDR2 YDEGEE. CDR3 DNA sequence: TGTGCCAGCAGCCACATGGTGTTAGCGGGGGGCACAGATACGCAGTATTTT. This sequence encodes CASSHMVLAGGTDTQYF.

The CDR3 DNA sequence: TGTGCCAGCAGTCCCCGACTAGCGGGAGTCCAAGAGACCCAGTACTTC. Translated, it gives CASSPRLAGVQETQYF. The chain is built from TRBV12-3 or TRBV12-4 and TRBJ2-5, with 12 bases fitting TRBD2. The CDR3 covers 16 residues. Germline trimming cut 5 bases from V and 1 base from J; bases unmatched to any gene: 5.

CDR3 sequence: CASSIAGSTEAFF. The CDR3, as DNA: TGTGCCAGTAGCATTGCGGGGTCCACTGAAGCTTTCTTT. The rearrangement joins TRBV19 to TRBJ1-1; D gene unclear. This CDR3 spans 13 amino acids. V shed 6 bases and J shed 4 bases, with 12 bases lying between them. Looked up from germline, CDR1 is LNHDA and CDR2 is SQIVND (reference sequence).

There are many counts of this clonotype. The genes are TRBV5-6 and TRBJ2-6; no reliable D call. V dropped 0 bases and J dropped 0 bases, with 4 bases sitting between them. Per the germline V gene, CDR1 is SGHDT and CDR2 is YYEEEE. This CDR3 has 15 residues. CDR3 in DNA: TGTGCCAGCAGCTTGGAAGTCTCTGGGGCCAACGTCCTGACTTTC. Translation gives CASSLEVSGANVLTF.